Following are 18 T cell receptor beta chains from one sample sequenced in a study of shared clonotypes between healthy human individuals. Clones were sequenced by immunoSEQ multiplex PCR, and TCRdb holds only the in-frame ones, with some missing. The sample gives around 510,000 clones, around 78% of which show up once; about 12% is in the top ten. The sample comprised PBMCs. Source of these receptors: a woman in her 40s in good health. Some clones in this sample may be carry-over from other donors' samples.

This clone was picked up one time. The chain links TRBV7-9 to TRBJ1-1; 9 bases are shared with TRBD1. The V segment lost 2 bases and the J segment 7 bases; nucleotides outside the gene matches: 5. The CDR3 is 14 amino acids. Germline V gene sequence: CDR1 SEHNR, CDR2 FQNEAQ (reference sequence). CDR3 residues: CASSLTGQGVEAFF. Here the CDR3 DNA reads TGTGCCAGCAGCTTAACGGGACAGGGTGTTGAAGCTTTCTTT.

This clone was observed a single time. V is TRBV2 and J is TRBJ2-7; no firm D call. V was cut by 5 bases and J by 2 bases, with 7 bases left in between. CDR1 and CDR2 from the germline V gene are SNHLY and FYNNEI. The CDR3 loop spans 12 amino acids. This chain's CDR3 is CASSPSTYEQYF. CDR3 DNA: TGTGCCAGCAGTCCATCAACCTACGAGCAGTACTTC.

This clone has a single count. The V call is TRBV27, the J call TRBJ2-7, with TRBD2 matching 12 bases. This CDR3 spans 15 amino acids. Germline CDR1 is MNHEY and CDR2 is SMNVEV (reference sequence). Germline trimming cut 1 base from V and 5 bases from J; bases unmatched to any gene: 3. CDR3 in DNA: TGTGCCAGCAGTTTATTACTAGCGGGAGGCCACGAGCAGTACTTC. As protein: CASSLLLAGGHEQYF.

CDR3 amino acids: CASSLSTGSYEQYF. The CDR3 DNA sequence: TGTGCCAGCAGCCTTTCCACGGGGTCATACGAGCAGTACTTC. This chain connects TRBV28 to TRBJ2-7; a possible D gene is TRBD2 (5 bases). There are 14 residues in the CDR3. The V end lost 6 bases, the J end lost 4 bases, and 16 bases lay between the germline ends. In germline, CDR1 is MDHEN, CDR2 SYDVKM.

This chain joins TRBV7-9 and TRBJ2-7, with D maybe TRBD2 (6 bases). The CDR3 runs to 16 residues. V gave up 3 bases and J gave up 3 bases, with 18 bases separating them. In germline, CDR1 is SEHNR, CDR2 FQNEAQ (reference sequence). CDR3 sequence: CASSFRHGGANYEQYF. CDR3 DNA: TGTGCCAGCAGCTTCCGCCACGGGGGAGCTAACTACGAGCAGTACTTC.

The CDR3 sequence is CASSFNRGMTYEQYF. The DNA for the CDR3 is TGTGCCAGCAGTTTTAATCGGGGTATGACCTACGAGCAGTACTTC. The V call is TRBV28, the J call TRBJ2-5; maybe TRBD2 (5 bases). TRBJ2-7 explains the end of the DNA better; the J call may be wrong. The CDR3 contains 15 residues. Germline CDR1 and CDR2: MDHEN and SYDVKM.

The chain couples TRBV7-8 to TRBJ2-7; D unclear. CDR3 size: 15 residues. CDR1 is SGHVS and CDR2 is FQNEAQ in the germline V gene. Between the trimmed V and J ends, which lost 1 base and 2 bases, there was a span of 12 bases. DNA for the CDR3: TGTGCCAGCAGCTTAGGAGTACTCCCTCCCTACGAGCAGTACTTC. It yields the protein CASSLGVLPPYEQYF.

V is TRBV28 and J is TRBJ2-7; the D gene is possibly TRBD1 (6 bases). This CDR3 has 16 residues. V shed 6 bases and J shed 1 base, with 19 bases lying between them. Germline V gives CDR1 MDHEN, CDR2 SYDVKM. The CDR3 DNA sequence: TGTGCCAGCAGCCCCCCGCTTACCGGGACATCCTACGAGCAGTACTTC. Protein product: CASSPPLTGTSYEQYF.

This chain connects TRBV5-1 to TRBJ2-1, with TRBD2 matching over 9 bases. Germline V gene data show CDR1 as SGHRS and CDR2 as YFSETQ. V lost 1 base to trimming and J lost 8 bases; unmatched junction nucleotides: 7. The CDR3 contains 15 residues. CDR3: CASSLLPGLADEQFF. For the CDR3, the DNA is TGCGCCAGCAGCTTGCTACCGGGACTAGCAGATGAGCAGTTCTTC.

The CDR3 sequence: CASSLIGTPNIQYF. Written as DNA, the CDR3 is TGTGCCAGCAGCTTAATAGGGACTCCAAACATTCAGTACTTC. This chain links TRBV7-2 with TRBJ2-4; maybe TRBD2 (6 bases). The CDR3 is 14 amino acids. Germline V gene data show CDR1 as SGHTA and CDR2 as FQGNSA. V dropped 2 bases and J dropped 6 bases, with 11 bases sitting between them.

V usage is TRBV29-1 and J usage is TRBJ1-1, with D unresolved. The CDR3 extends over 10 amino acids. The V and J ends lost 3 bases and 3 bases respectively, with 2 bases between them. Germline assignment: CDR1 SQVTM and CDR2 ANQGSEA. DNA for the CDR3: TGCAGCGTTGACCACACTGAAGCTTTCTTT. It translates to CSVDHTEAFF.

The chain recombines TRBV5-1 with TRBJ1-1; no definite D call. V lost 4 bases to trimming and J lost 5 bases, with 21 bases between them. Germline assignment: CDR1 SGHRS and CDR2 YFSETQ. The CDR3 length is 16 residues. CDR3 loop: CASSMGAGQEGTEAFF. CDR3 coding DNA: TGCGCCAGCAGCATGGGCGCCGGGCAGGAGGGAACTGAAGCTTTCTTT.

The chain couples TRBV5-1 to TRBJ2-5, with 12 bases matching TRBD2. The CDR3 sequence is 19 residues long. The V gene end was trimmed by 0 bases and the J gene end by 1 base; junction bases not matched to a gene: 10. Germline V lookup: CDR1 SGHRS, CDR2 YFSETQ. CDR3 sequence: CASSLAPKSTSGSQETQYF. The CDR3 DNA sequence: TGCGCCAGCAGCTTGGCCCCTAAATCGACTAGCGGGAGCCAAGAGACCCAGTACTTC.

The gene calls are TRBV28 and TRBJ2-5; 8 bases are a match to TRBD2. CDR3 length: 13 residues. Germline trimming cut 5 bases from V and 5 bases from J; bases unmatched to any gene: 4. Germline values: CDR1 MDHEN, CDR2 SYDVKM. The CDR3 DNA follows: TGTGCCAGCAGTGCTAGCGGGCCGGAGACCCAGTACTTC. Encoded protein: CASSASGPETQYF.

The gene calls are TRBV7-3 and TRBJ2-6; 13 bases agree with TRBD2. Germline loops: CDR1 SGHTA, CDR2 FQGTGA. The CDR3 is 18 residues long. Trimming at V came to 4 bases and at J to 0 bases, leaving 3 bases not matched to a gene. In DNA form, the CDR3 reads TGTGCCAGCAGCTCCGGGACTAGCGGGATCTCTGGGGCCAACGTCCTGACTTTC. Encoded protein: CASSSGTSGISGANVLTF.

The chain couples TRBV6-1 to TRBJ1-5, with no clear D. Per the germline V gene, CDR1 is MNHNS and CDR2 is SASEGT. CDR3 length: 18 residues. The V and J ends lost 0 bases and 6 bases respectively, with 21 bases between them. The CDR3 spells CASSEALHMAAAGQPQHF. CDR3 DNA: TGTGCCAGCAGTGAAGCGCTTCACATGGCAGCCGCCGGTCAGCCCCAGCATTTT.

This sequence joins TRBV7-2 and TRBJ2-7; D possibly corresponds to TRBD2 (6 bases). There are 15 residues in the CDR3. The germline gives CDR1 SGHTA, CDR2 FQGNSA. Trimming cost V 1 base and J 3 bases, with 13 bases left between them. The CDR3 DNA reads TGTGCCAGCAGCTTAGTCGGGGGAGTTGGCTACGAGCAGTACTTC. It specifies CASSLVGGVGYEQYF.

Of note for this clone: Other DNA sequences in the sample encode the same CDR3. V and J are TRBV29-1 and TRBJ2-7, with TRBD2 matching over 13 bases. Germline CDR1 reads SQVTM; CDR2 reads ANQGSEA. This CDR3 is built from 13 residues. J was trimmed by 4 bases and V by 6 bases; bases with no gene match: 3. Here the CDR3 DNA reads TGCAGCGTCCGGACTAGCGGGAGTTACGAGCAGTACTTC. Its protein is CSVRTSGSYEQYF.